These 10 T cell receptor beta chains originate from one sample sequenced in a study of human T cells and chemical hapten exposure. One entry per CDR3 protein, called by TCRdb with MiXCR from the RACE reads. Here the sample spans tens of thousands of distinct CDR3 sequences, about 7% being singletons. As for time point: healthy volunteer bleed at 2 weeks. Someone pulled total RNA out of unfractionated whole blood. Specimen: whole blood. The receptor set was obtained from a human donor in good health. Some clones in this sample may be carry-over from other donors' samples.

The gene calls are TRBV5-5 and TRBJ2-7; maybe TRBD1 (6 bases). The CDR3 length is 15 residues. Per germline, CDR1 SGHKS and CDR2 YYEKEE (reference sequence). V lost 6 bases and J 1 base, leaving 17 bases between the germline ends. The CDR3 sequence is CASTNSPTGSYEQYF. CDR3 nucleotides: TGTGCCAGCACCAATTCTCCTACAGGGTCCTACGAGCAGTACTTC.

V usage is TRBV6-5 and J usage is TRBJ2-2; D could derive from TRBD1 or TRBD2 (5 bases each). The CDR3 runs 15 residues. The V gene's germline CDR1 is MNHEY and CDR2 SVGAGI. The germline V and J ends were trimmed by 6 bases and 0 bases, with 11 bases remaining between them. The CDR3 coding sequence is TGTGCCAGCAGCCCGGGACGGGCGAACACCGGGGAGCTGTTTTTT. It translates to CASSPGRANTGELFF.

This clonotype occurred a few times. A junction end diverges from the germline sequence, so it may reflect a read error. The chain is built from TRBV28 and TRBJ1-2; no firm D call. CDR3 length: 10 amino acids. Per the germline V gene, CDR1 is MDHEN and CDR2 is SYDVKM. CDR3 sequence: CASRGYGDTF. The CDR3 nucleotides are TGTGCCAGCAGGGGCTATGGCGACACCTTC.

The chain recombines TRBV7-8 with TRBJ1-1; 7 bases agree with TRBD1. The CDR3 has 14 residues. Germline V gene data show CDR1 as SGHVS and CDR2 as FQNEAQ. The V and J ends lost 2 bases and 4 bases, in that order; junction bases with no gene match: 4. The CDR3 loop is CASSLSGGTTEAFF. In nucleotides, the CDR3 is TGTGCCAGCAGCTTATCAGGGGGTACCACTGAAGCTTTCTTT.

This chain links TRBV11-1 with TRBJ1-1; D gene ambiguous. The CDR3 extends over 11 amino acids. Germline loops: CDR1 SGHAT, CDR2 FQDESV (reference sequence). V was cut by 5 bases and J by 7 bases, with 8 bases left in between. The CDR3 sequence is CASSRTGEAFF. CDR3 sequence (DNA): TGTGCCAGCAGCCGGACGGGTGAAGCTTTCTTT.

This clonotype has at least ten counts. The chain links TRBV18 to TRBJ1-1; tentative D call: TRBD1 (5 bases). CDR3 length: 15 residues. Germline loops: CDR1 KGHSH, CDR2 LQKENI. V lost 1 base to trimming and J lost 5 bases, with 14 bases between them. CDR3 sequence: CASSPLQGLETEAFF. The CDR3 DNA reads as TGTGCCAGCTCACCACTTCAGGGCCTCGAAACTGAAGCTTTCTTT. Combining the CDR3 with reference TRBV18 and TRBJ1-1 gives the whole variable domain NAGVMQNPRHLVRRRGQEARLRCSPMKGHSHVYWYRQLPEEGLKFMVYLQKENIIDESGMPKERFSAEFPKEGPSILRIQQVVRGDSAAYFCASSPLQGLETEAFFGQGTRLTVV.

This clonotype was counted at least ten times. The V call is TRBV7-8, the J call TRBJ2-7; tentatively, D is TRBD1 or TRBD2 (5 bases each). V lost 6 bases and J lost 3, with 18 bases in between. This CDR3 contains 15 residues. Germline CDR1 and CDR2: SGHVS and FQNEAQ. The CDR3 reads CASRNPGSGNYEQYF. The CDR3 DNA reads as TGTGCCAGCAGGAATCCAGGGTCGGGGAACTACGAGCAGTACTTC.

In its sample, this clonotype ranks as medium-sized. The rearrangement joins TRBV3-1 to TRBJ2-7; D remains ambiguous. Germline V gene data show CDR1 as LGHDT and CDR2 as YNNKEL (reference sequence). This CDR3 region has 12 residues. V lost 4 bases and J 13 bases, leaving 17 bases between the germline ends. The CDR3 sequence: CASSPLRNQNYF. In nucleotides, the CDR3 is TGTGCCAGCAGCCCCCTCCGGAACCAGAACTACTTC.

This clonotype was counted ten times or more. The CDR3 here is CASSSQQGATTDTQYF. In DNA form, the CDR3 reads TGCGCCAGCAGCTCACAACAGGGGGCAACGACAGATACGCAGTATTTT. This chain links TRBV5-1 with TRBJ2-3, with 9 bases that match TRBD1. This CDR3 has 16 amino acids. The trim removed 3 bases at V and 3 bases at J, leaving 8 bases unmatched. The germline gives CDR1 SGHRS, CDR2 YFSETQ.

This clonotype was observed at least ten times. The rearrangement joins TRBV20-1 to TRBJ2-6; D is possibly TRBD2 (6 bases). V shed 3 bases and J shed 0 bases, with 15 bases lying between them. The CDR3 has 17 amino acids. CDR1 is DFQATT and CDR2 is SNEGSKA in the germline V gene (reference sequence). CDR3 residues: CSASHGGSSSGANVLTF. The CDR3 nucleotides read TGCAGTGCTAGCCACGGAGGGTCCTCCTCTGGGGCCAACGTCCTGACTTTC.